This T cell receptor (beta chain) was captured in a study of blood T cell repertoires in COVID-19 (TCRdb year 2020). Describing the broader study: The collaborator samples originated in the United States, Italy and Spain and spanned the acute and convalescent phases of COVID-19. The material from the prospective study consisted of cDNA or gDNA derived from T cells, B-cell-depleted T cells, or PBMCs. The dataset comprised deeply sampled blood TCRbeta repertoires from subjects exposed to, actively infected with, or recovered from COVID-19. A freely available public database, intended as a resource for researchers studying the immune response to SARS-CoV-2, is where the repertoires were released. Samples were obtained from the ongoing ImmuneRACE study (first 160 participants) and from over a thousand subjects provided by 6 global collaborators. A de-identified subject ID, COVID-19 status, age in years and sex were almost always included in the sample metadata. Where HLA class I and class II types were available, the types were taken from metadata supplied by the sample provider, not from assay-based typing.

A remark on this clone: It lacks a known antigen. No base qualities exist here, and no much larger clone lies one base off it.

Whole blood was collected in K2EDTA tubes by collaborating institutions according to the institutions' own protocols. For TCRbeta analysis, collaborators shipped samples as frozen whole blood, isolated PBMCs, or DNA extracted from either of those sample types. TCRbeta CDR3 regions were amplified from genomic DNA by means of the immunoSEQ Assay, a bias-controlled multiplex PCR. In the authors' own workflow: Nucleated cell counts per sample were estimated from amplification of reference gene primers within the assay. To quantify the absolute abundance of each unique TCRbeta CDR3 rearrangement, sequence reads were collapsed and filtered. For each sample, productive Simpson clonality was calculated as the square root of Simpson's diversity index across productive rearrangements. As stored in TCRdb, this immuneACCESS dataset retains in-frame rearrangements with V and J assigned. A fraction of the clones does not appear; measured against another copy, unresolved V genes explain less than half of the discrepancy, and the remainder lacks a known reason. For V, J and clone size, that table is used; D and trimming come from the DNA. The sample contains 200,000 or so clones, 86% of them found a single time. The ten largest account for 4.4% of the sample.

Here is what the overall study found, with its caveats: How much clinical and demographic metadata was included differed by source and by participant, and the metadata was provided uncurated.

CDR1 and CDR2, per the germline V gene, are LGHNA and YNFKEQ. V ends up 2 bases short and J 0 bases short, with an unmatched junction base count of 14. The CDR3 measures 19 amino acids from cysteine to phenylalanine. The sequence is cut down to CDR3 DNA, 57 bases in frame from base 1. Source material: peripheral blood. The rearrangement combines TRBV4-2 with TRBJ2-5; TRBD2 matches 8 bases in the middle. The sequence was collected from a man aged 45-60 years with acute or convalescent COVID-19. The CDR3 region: CASSQLGGAGAGDQETQYF. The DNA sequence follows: TGTGCCAGCAGCCAACTCGGGGGGGCGGGGGCCGGAGACCAAGAGACCCAGTACTTC.